The 18 T cell receptor beta chains in this list originate from one sample, sequenced in a study of patients and donors after allogeneic stem cell transplantation. From the RT-PCR reads, TCRdb called clonotypes with MiXCR, one entry per CDR3 protein. The sample has hundreds of thousands of distinct CDR3 sequences, over 12% seen once. The source material was blood, either unsorted or a sorted T cell fraction (not recorded which). These receptors were obtained from a human donor who was either an allogeneic HSCT recipient or a stem cell or donor lymphocyte infusion donor (not recorded which). It is not recorded whose cells these are; they may come from a transplant donor.

This clonotype has a count of ten or more. V and J are TRBV12-3 or TRBV12-4 and TRBJ2-1, with D possibly being TRBD1 (5 bases). V was pared by 5 bases and J by 11 bases, with 13 bases between. There are 12 residues in the CDR3. The CDR3 DNA reads as TGTGCCAGCAGTCCCTGGGGCGACCAGCAGTTCTTC. Translating gives CASSPWGDQQFF.

This clonotype was seen a handful of times. This rearrangement joins TRBV7-2 to TRBJ1-6, with 9 bases aligning to TRBD1. Germline CDR1 and CDR2: SGHTA and FQGNSA. J gave up 9 bases and V 6 bases, and 9 bases lay outside the gene matches. The CDR3 contains 15 residues. In nucleotides, the CDR3 is TGTGCCAGCAGGAAACCGGGACAGGGAGTTTCACCCCTCCACTTT. Its protein product is CASRKPGQGVSPLHF.

This clonotype has just a few counts. The chain recombines TRBV7-2 with TRBJ2-5; 7 nucleotides align to TRBD1. The CDR3 totals 15 residues. In germline, CDR1 is SGHTA, CDR2 FQGNSA. With 5 bases clipped from V and 3 bases from J, the junction kept 9 bases outside the gene matches. The chain's CDR3 is CASSQTGRREETQYF. CDR3 sequence (DNA): TGTGCCAGCAGCCAGACAGGGAGAAGAGAAGAGACCCAGTACTTC.

This clonotype was counted between two and nine times. The chain couples TRBV20-1 to TRBJ2-7; 14 bases align to TRBD2. CDR1 and CDR2 from the germline V gene are DFQATT and SNEGSKA (reference sequence). The CDR3 runs 16 residues. The trim removed 6 bases at V and 4 bases at J, leaving 11 bases unmatched. The CDR3 DNA follows: TGCAGTGCCATATGGGGGACTAGCGGGAGAGGGTACGAGCAGTACTTC. Protein sequence: CSAIWGTSGRGYEQYF.

This clonotype came up a few times. J is TRBJ1-2 and V is TRBV3-1; TRBD1 is a possible D gene (6 bases). Trimming removed 3 bases at V and 0 bases at J, with 8 bases between. The CDR3 runs to 14 residues. Looked up from germline, CDR1 is LGHDT and CDR2 is YNNKEL (reference sequence). CDR3 residues: CASSHRGSNYGYTF. Written as DNA, the CDR3 is TGTGCCAGCAGCCACAGGGGATCTAACTATGGCTACACCTTC.

This chain connects TRBV11-1 to TRBJ1-1; the match to TRBD1 covers 9 bases. V was pared by 4 bases and J by 1 base, with 4 bases of the junction left unmatched. Germline CDR1 SGHAT, CDR2 FQDESV (reference sequence). CDR3 length equals 15 residues. CDR3 DNA: TGTGCCAGCAGCTATGGGACAGGGAGGAACACTGAAGCTTTCTTT. Protein sequence: CASSYGTGRNTEAFF.

In its sample, this clonotype was seen a few times. The V call is TRBV11-2, the J call TRBJ1-6; 7 bases map to TRBD1. The CDR3 has 16 residues. Germline loops: CDR1 SGHAT, CDR2 FQNNGV. Trimming at V came to 3 bases and at J to 7 bases, leaving 9 bases not matched to a gene. The DNA for the CDR3 is TGTGCCAGCAGCTTCCGTCGACAGGGCGGGAATTCACCCCTCCACTTT. Its translation: CASSFRRQGGNSPLHF.

This chain uses TRBV4-3 with TRBJ1-2; the match to TRBD1 covers 9 bases. The CDR3 spans 13 residues. V lost 5 bases, J lost 8 bases, and 6 bases stayed unmatched. The germline CDR1 and CDR2 sequences are LGHNA and YSLEER. CDR3 nucleotide sequence: TGCGCCAGCAGCAACACAGGGGGCGACGGCTACACCTTC. This gives the protein CASSNTGGDGYTF.

The CDR3 coding sequence is TGTGCCAGCAGTGACGGGAGAGGAGGAGATACGCAGTATTTT. Protein product: CASSDGRGGDTQYF. The chain recombines TRBV6-4 with TRBJ2-3, with D possibly TRBD2 on 5 matching bases. The germline V gene has CDR1 MRHNA and CDR2 SNTAGT. The CDR3 consists of 14 residues. V lost 2 bases and J 5 bases, leaving 11 bases between the germline ends.

This clonotype was observed a few times. For the CDR3, the DNA is TGTGCCAGCTCACCAATCACTAGCGGGAGTGCAGTCGAGCAGTACTTC. Amino acid sequence: CASSPITSGSAVEQYF. The J gene is TRBJ2-7, the V gene TRBV18, with 11 nucleotides matching TRBD2. This CDR3 contains 16 residues. V lost 2 bases to trimming and J lost 6 bases; unmatched junction nucleotides: 9. CDR1 is KGHSH and CDR2 is LQKENI in the germline V gene.

The gene calls are TRBV30 and TRBJ2-1; D gene unclear. Germline-derived CDR1 and CDR2 are GTSNPN and SVGIG (reference sequence). The CDR3 extends over 11 amino acids. Trimming took 0 bases from V and 9 from J, leaving 6 bases between them. The CDR3 nucleotides are TGTGCCTGGAGTGTACTGGTTGAGCAGTTCTTC. It codes for CAWSVLVEQFF. Complete variable domain (other parts from reference TRBV30 and TRBJ2-1): SQTIHQWPATLVQPVGSPLSLECTVEGTSNPNLYWYRQAAGRGLQLLFYSVGIGQISSEVPQNLSASRPQDRQFILSSKKLLLSDSGFYLCAWSVLVEQFFGPGTRLTVL.

This clonotype has only a few counts. The chain uses TRBV2 and TRBJ1-6; D is possibly TRBD1 (6 bases). The ends were cut back, 2 bases at V and 7 bases at J, with 9 bases in the middle. The germline V gene encodes CDR1 SNHLY and CDR2 FYNNEI. The CDR3 sequence is 14 residues long. The CDR3 DNA reads as TGTGCCAGCAGTGAACAGGGGAGGAATTCACCCCTCCACTTT. As protein: CASSEQGRNSPLHF.

The rearrangement joins TRBV7-9 to TRBJ2-7, with D possibly TRBD1 on 6 matching bases. This CDR3 region has 14 residues. The ends were cut back, 5 bases at V and 4 bases at J, with 15 bases in the middle. Germline values: CDR1 SEHNR, CDR2 FQNEAQ (reference sequence). The DNA of the CDR3 is TGTGCCAGCAGCCAATATAACAGGGATTACGAGCAGTACTTC. Translating it yields CASSQYNRDYEQYF. Based on the CDR3 plus reference TRBV7-9 and TRBJ2-7, the full variable domain is DTGVSQNPRHKITKRGQNVTFRCDPISEHNRLYWYRQTLGQGPEFLTYFQNEAQLEKSRLLSDRFSAERPKGSFSTLEIQRTEQGDSAMYLCASSQYNRDYEQYFGPGTRLTVT.

The V call is TRBV7-6, the J call TRBJ2-7, with 8 nucleotides matching TRBD2. CDR1 is SGHVS and CDR2 is FNYEAQ in the germline V gene. The length of the CDR3 is 16 residues. Trimming took 5 bases from V and 6 from J; bases not matched to a gene: 15. The CDR3 nucleotides read TGTGCCAGCAGCCACTCTAGCACGGGAGGGCTTGGCGAGCAGTACTTC. This translates into CASSHSSTGGLGEQYF.

Only a few counts were recorded for this clonotype. The chain employs TRBV20-1 and TRBJ1-4; 8 nucleotides agree with TRBD1. Germline trimming cut 1 base from V and 8 bases from J; bases unmatched to any gene: 12. Germline V lookup: CDR1 DFQATT, CDR2 SNEGSKA (reference sequence). This CDR3 contains 16 residues. Here the CDR3 DNA reads TGCAGTGCTAGAGCAGACAGGGGCCCGCTAGGAGAAAAACTGTTTTTT. This encodes CSARADRGPLGEKLFF.

The chain couples TRBV6-5 to TRBJ2-1, with 10 bases identical to TRBD2. The V and J ends lost 2 bases and 3 bases, in that order; junction bases with no gene match: 4. The CDR3 is made up of 16 amino acids. Germline V CDR1 and CDR2: MNHEY, SVGAGI. The CDR3 sequence is CASSYRTSGYYNEQFF. The CDR3 DNA is TGTGCCAGCAGTTACCGGACTAGCGGATACTACAATGAGCAGTTCTTC.

The chain uses TRBV5-1 and TRBJ2-2; D gene uncertain. This CDR3 has 14 residues. V dropped 3 bases and J dropped 7 bases, with 13 bases sitting between them. Germline-derived CDR1 and CDR2 are SGHRS and YFSETQ. CDR3 residues: CASSSIPPSGELFF. The CDR3, as DNA: TGCGCCAGCAGCTCCATTCCCCCGAGCGGGGAGCTGTTTTTT.

The chain links TRBV20-1 to TRBJ2-7, with 7 bases identical to TRBD1. CDR3 length equals 14 residues. Germline V lookup: CDR1 DFQATT, CDR2 SNEGSKA (reference sequence). V shed 4 bases and J 2 bases; nucleotides not matched to a gene: 8. CDR3 DNA sequence: TGCAGTGCTAAGGACAGGTTGAAAACCTACGAGCAGTACTTC. The encoded protein is CSAKDRLKTYEQYF.